These 19 T cell receptor beta chains were sequenced from one sample in a study of control samples from healthy donors and cancer patients. Clones were read by immunoSEQ multiplex PCR, and TCRdb kept only the in-frame ones, dropping some. The sample includes about 130,000 clones, roughly 90% of them seen just once. The source material was blood. The receptor source for this set is a man aged 18 to 30 in good health.

Only one count was recorded for this clone. The J gene is TRBJ2-3, the V gene TRBV7-3; D is ambiguous. The germline V gene has CDR1 SGHTA and CDR2 FQGTGA. The CDR3 contains 16 residues. Trimming shortened V by 6 bases and J by 1 base, and 17 bases separated the two germline ends. CDR3 protein: CASSPPTGLGTDTQYF. The CDR3 region has the DNA TGTGCCAGCAGTCCCCCGACGGGCTTGGGCACAGATACGCAGTATTTT.

The V gene is TRBV28, the J gene TRBJ1-6, with D possibly matching TRBD1 (5 bases). Per germline, CDR1 MDHEN and CDR2 SYDVKM. The ends were cut back, 6 bases at V and 5 bases at J, with 17 bases in the middle. The CDR3 spans 16 residues. The CDR3 reads CASRGPEGFNNSPLHF. The CDR3 nucleotides read TGTGCCAGCAGGGGCCCGGAGGGGTTCAATAATTCACCCCTCCACTTT.

The chain carries TRBV10-3 and TRBJ1-2; no clear D. This CDR3 contains 17 residues. CDR1 is ENHRY and CDR2 is SYGVKD in the germline V gene. The V end was cut by 3 bases, the J end by 1 base, with 18 bases between. CDR3 region: CAISEILGERNNYGYTF. The CDR3 coding sequence is TGTGCCATCAGTGAAATTCTTGGGGAGAGAAATAACTATGGCTACACCTTC.

The chain combines TRBV4-3 with TRBJ2-1; 10 bases are shared with TRBD2. The CDR3 loop spans 16 amino acids. After removal of 4 bases from V and 1 base from J, the junction contained 4 bases not matched to a gene. Germline values: CDR1 LGHNA, CDR2 YSLEER. This CDR3 is CASSLLAGVSYNEQFF. The DNA of the CDR3 is TGCGCCAGCAGCCTCCTAGCGGGAGTATCCTACAATGAGCAGTTCTTC.

V gene TRBV7-2 combines with J gene TRBJ1-3; tentative D call: TRBD1 (5 bases). This CDR3 comprises 14 residues. The V gene's germline CDR1 is SGHTA and CDR2 FQGNSA. The germline V and J ends were trimmed by 1 base and 4 bases, with 8 bases remaining between them. Written as DNA, the CDR3 is TGTGCCAGCAGCTTAGGAGGGACCGGAAACACCATATATTTT. The encoded protein is CASSLGGTGNTIYF. The whole variable domain, filled in from reference TRBV7-2 and TRBJ1-3, reads GAGVSQSPSNKVTEKGKDVELRCDPISGHTALYWYRQSLGQGLEFLIYFQGNSAPDKSGLPSDRFSAERTGGSVSTLTIQRTQQEDSAVYLCASSLGGTGNTIYFGEGSWLTVV.

The chain combines TRBV9 with TRBJ2-2, with TRBD2 matching over 9 bases. Germline CDR1 is SGDLS and CDR2 is YYNGEE. Trimming cost V 0 bases and J 3 bases; bases outside gene matches: 3. The CDR3 runs 16 residues. CDR3 sequence: CASSVDSGRHTGELFF. The CDR3 DNA sequence: TGTGCCAGCAGCGTAGACAGCGGGAGGCACACCGGGGAGCTGTTTTTT. Complete variable domain (other parts from reference TRBV9 and TRBJ2-2): DSGVTQTPKHLITATGQRVTLRCSPRSGDLSVYWYQQSLDQGLQFLIQYYNGEERAKGNILERFSAQQFPDLHSELNLSSLELGDSALYFCASSVDSGRHTGELFFGEGSRLTVL.

The CDR3 loop is CASSLGQGGYGYTF. CDR3 nucleotides: TGTGCCAGTAGTCTAGGACAGGGAGGCTATGGCTACACCTTC. This sequence joins TRBV19 and TRBJ1-2, with TRBD1 matching 8 bases. There are 14 residues in the CDR3. Germline CDR1 LNHDA, CDR2 SQIVND (reference sequence). The junction had 6 bases not matched to a gene; V was cut back by 5 bases and J by 4 bases.

CDR3 sequence (DNA): TGTGCCAGCAGTTGGACACTCCGCTACGAGCAGTACGTC. It translates to CASSWTLRYEQYV. This rearrangement joins TRBV7-2 to TRBJ2-7; D is perhaps TRBD1 (5 bases). V lost 6 bases, J lost 3 bases, and 12 bases lay in between. Germline CDR1 reads SGHTA; CDR2 reads FQGNSA. The CDR3 contains 13 residues.

The gene calls are TRBV3-1 (or the pseudogene TRBV3-2) and TRBJ2-5; TRBD1 matches at 7 bases. There are 14 residues in the CDR3. The V gene end was trimmed by 0 bases and the J gene end by 6 bases; junction bases not matched to a gene: 4. Germline CDR1 reads LGHDT; CDR2 reads YNNKEL (reference sequence). The CDR3 is CASSQDAGGKTQYF. CDR3 nucleotide sequence: TGTGCCAGCAGCCAAGATGCAGGGGGTAAGACCCAGTACTTC.

The rearrangement joins TRBV7-2 to TRBJ2-2, with D unclear. V shed 7 bases and J shed 1 base, with 10 bases lying between them. This CDR3 contains 14 residues. CDR1 SGHTA and CDR2 FQGNSA come from the germline V gene. As DNA, the CDR3 is TGTGCCAGCACCGAATCAAGGAACACCGGGGAGCTGTTTTTT. Protein product: CASTESRNTGELFF. Full variable domain (missing parts from reference TRBV7-2 and TRBJ2-2): GAGVSQSPSNKVTEKGKDVELRCDPISGHTALYWYRQSLGQGLEFLIYFQGNSAPDKSGLPSDRFSAERTGGSVSTLTIQRTQQEDSAVYLCASTESRNTGELFFGEGSRLTVL.

The genes are TRBV10-3 and TRBJ1-1; a possible D gene is TRBD1 (6 bases). Trimming pared 8 bases from V and 2 bases from J, leaving 12 bases between. This CDR3 comprises 13 residues. From germline, CDR1 is ENHRY and CDR2 SYGVKD. The CDR3 bases are TGTGCCATCTGGGGGGGGCTTAACACTGAAGCTTTCTTT. Translated, it gives CAIWGGLNTEAFF.

This clone was detected only a few times. The genes are TRBV6-5 and TRBJ1-2; the D is unclear. The germline V gene encodes CDR1 MNHEY and CDR2 SVGAGI. V was pared by 6 bases and J by 4 bases, with 12 bases between. The CDR3 is 13 amino acids. Here the CDR3 reads CASRMTDRYGYTF. CDR3 sequence (DNA): TGTGCCAGCAGGATGACGGATCGCTATGGCTACACCTTC.

The V and J genes are TRBV7-2 and TRBJ1-3, with D tentatively TRBD1 (5 bases). CDR1 SGHTA and CDR2 FQGNSA come from the germline V gene. The CDR3 contains 17 residues. The V end lost 5 bases, the J end lost 2 bases, and 19 bases lay between the germline ends. CDR3 in DNA: TGTGCCAGCAGCCCAGAGGGACCTTGGGCGGCTGGAAACACCATATATTTT. Protein product: CASSPEGPWAAGNTIYF.

This clone has just a few counts. The genes are TRBV9 and TRBJ1-6, with D perhaps matching TRBD1 (5 bases). The CDR3 covers 15 residues. Trimming took off 4 bases at V and 9 bases at J, with 17 bases between the two ends. Germline values: CDR1 SGDLS, CDR2 YYNGEE. The CDR3 sequence is CASSPGPGRSSPLHF. CDR3 DNA sequence: TGTGCCAGCAGCCCGGGACCCGGGCGTAGTTCACCCCTCCACTTT.

The J gene is TRBJ1-6, the V gene TRBV2, with a tentative D call TRBD1 (6 bases). The germline V and J ends were trimmed by 7 bases and 6 bases, with 13 bases remaining between them. Germline CDR1 and CDR2: SNHLY and FYNNEI. The CDR3 consists of 14 residues. CDR3 in amino acids: CASKQGLPNSPLHF. CDR3 bases: TGTGCCAGCAAACAGGGTCTCCCTAATTCACCCCTCCACTTT.

The chain uses TRBV19 and TRBJ2-3, with TRBD2 identical over 8 bases. Germline V CDR1 and CDR2: LNHDA, SQIVND (reference sequence). V lost 5 bases and J lost 2; bases outside the gene matches: 6. This CDR3 region has 15 residues. The CDR3 region is CASSLLGRDTDTQYF. CDR3 nucleotides: TGTGCCAGTAGTCTCCTCGGGAGGGACACAGATACGCAGTATTTT.

The V and J genes are TRBV6-2 or TRBV6-3 and TRBJ2-7; no reliable D call. Germline lookup yields CDR1 MNHEY and CDR2 SVGEGT. The CDR3 runs to 14 residues. The V end was cut by 1 base, the J end by 1 base, with 8 bases between. The CDR3, as DNA: TGTGCCAGCAGTTACTACGACATGTCCTACGAGCAGTACTTC. Translated: CASSYYDMSYEQYF.

This clone has only one observation. This chain uses TRBV7-9 with TRBJ2-2, with D possibly being TRBD1 or TRBD2 (5 bases each). This CDR3 is built from 15 residues. Deletions cut 5 bases from V and 5 bases from J, with 15 bases between. Germline CDR1 and CDR2: SEHNR and FQNEAQ (reference sequence). CDR3 in amino acids: CASSKGTAETGELFF. CDR3 in DNA: TGTGCCAGCAGCAAGGGGACCGCGGAGACCGGGGAGCTGTTTTTT.

The J gene is TRBJ1-1, the V gene TRBV29-1; D possibly corresponds to TRBD1 (5 bases). V lost 7 bases to trimming and J lost 0 bases, with 15 bases between them. Germline CDR1 and CDR2: SQVTM and ANQGSEA. This CDR3 has 14 amino acids. The CDR3 region has the DNA TGCAGCGGGGACGCGGGAGTTATGAACACTGAAGCTTTCTTT. Encoded protein: CSGDAGVMNTEAFF.